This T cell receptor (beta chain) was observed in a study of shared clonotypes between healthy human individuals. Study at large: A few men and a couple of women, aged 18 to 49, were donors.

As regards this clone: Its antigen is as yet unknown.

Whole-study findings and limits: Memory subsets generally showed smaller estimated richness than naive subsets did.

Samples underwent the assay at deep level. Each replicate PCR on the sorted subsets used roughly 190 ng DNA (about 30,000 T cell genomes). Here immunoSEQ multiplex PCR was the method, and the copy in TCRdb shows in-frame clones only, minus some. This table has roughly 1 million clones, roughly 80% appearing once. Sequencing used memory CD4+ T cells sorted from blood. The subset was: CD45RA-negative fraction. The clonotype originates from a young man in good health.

The CDR3 DNA reads TGTGCCATCAGTGAAAGCGGGGTGGGAGGGGAGACCCAGTACTTC. It yields the protein CAISESGVGGETQYF. The chain employs TRBV10-3 and TRBJ2-5; TRBD2 matches 7 bases. CDR1 and CDR2 (germline): ENHRY, SYGVKD. The CDR3 consists of 15 residues. V was pared by 3 bases and J by 5 bases, with 9 bases of the junction left unmatched.